Each of the 2 T cell receptor beta chains below was sequenced from the same sample in a study of blood T cell repertoires in COVID-19. Generated by immunoSEQ multiplex PCR, the TCRdb table keeps only in-frame clones and is missing some. In the table there are about 220,000 clones, roughly 80% of which are singletons. Specimen: PBMCs or T cells enriched from blood (not recorded which). Receptor source: a woman in her thirties or forties with acute COVID-19.

The chain recombines TRBV28 with TRBJ1-1; perhaps TRBD1 as D (5 bases). The CDR3 has 12 residues. Germline CDR1 reads MDHEN; CDR2 reads SYDVKM. V was shortened by 5 bases and J by 5 bases, with 9 bases between the two germline ends. The CDR3 bases are TGTGCCAGCAGTCCACCAGGGACTGAAGCTTTCTTT. This encodes CASSPPGTEAFF.

The chain links TRBV18 to TRBJ2-7; D call uncertain. The CDR3 length is 12 residues. Germline CDR1 is KGHSH and CDR2 is LQKENI. With 3 bases removed from V and 3 bases from J, the gap between germline ends came to 6 bases. Here the CDR3 reads CASSPGNYEQYF. DNA of the CDR3: TGTGCCAGCTCACCGGGCAACTACGAGCAGTACTTC.